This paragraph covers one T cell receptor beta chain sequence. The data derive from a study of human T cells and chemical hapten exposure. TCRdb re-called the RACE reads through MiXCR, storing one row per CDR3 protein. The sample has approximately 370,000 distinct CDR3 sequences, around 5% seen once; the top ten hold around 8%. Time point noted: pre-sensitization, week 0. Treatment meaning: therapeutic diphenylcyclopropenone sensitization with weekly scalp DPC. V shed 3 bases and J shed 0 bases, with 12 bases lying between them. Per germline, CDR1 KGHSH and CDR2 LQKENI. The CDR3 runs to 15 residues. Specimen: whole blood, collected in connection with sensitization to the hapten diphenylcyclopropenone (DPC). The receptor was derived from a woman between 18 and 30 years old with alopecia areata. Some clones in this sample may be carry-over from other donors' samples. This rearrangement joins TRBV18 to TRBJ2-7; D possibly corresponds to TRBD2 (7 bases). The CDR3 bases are TGTGCCAGCTCACCTCCCGCGGGGGCCTCCTACGAGCAGTACTTC. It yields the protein CASSPPAGASYEQYF.